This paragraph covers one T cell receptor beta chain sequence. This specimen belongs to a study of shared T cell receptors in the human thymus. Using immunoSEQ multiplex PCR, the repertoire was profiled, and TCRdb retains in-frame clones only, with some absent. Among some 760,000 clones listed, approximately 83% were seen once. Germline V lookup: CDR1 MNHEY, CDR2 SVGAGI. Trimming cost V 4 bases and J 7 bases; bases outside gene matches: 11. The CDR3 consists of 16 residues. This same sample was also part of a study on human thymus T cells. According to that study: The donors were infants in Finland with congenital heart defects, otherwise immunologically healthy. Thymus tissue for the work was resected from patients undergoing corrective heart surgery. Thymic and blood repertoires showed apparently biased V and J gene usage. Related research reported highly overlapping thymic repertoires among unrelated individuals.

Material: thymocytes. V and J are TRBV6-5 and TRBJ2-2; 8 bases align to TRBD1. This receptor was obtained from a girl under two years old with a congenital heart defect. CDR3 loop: CASSSTHQGANGELFF. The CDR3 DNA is TGTGCCAGCAGTTCTACCCACCAGGGGGCCAACGGGGAGCTGTTTTTT.